Listed below are T cell receptor beta chains from one sample, sequenced in a study of CD8 T cells in Susac syndrome. TCRdb used MiXCR to reprocess the immunoSEQ multiplex PCR reads, holding one entry per CDR3 protein. This table has approximately 190,000 distinct CDR3 sequences, about 95% appearing once. Source material: CD8+ T cells from PBMCs. The origin of the receptors is a human donor with Susac syndrome. CDR3s include the opening cysteine and the closing phenylalanine or tryptophan. The D gene is left open where the match is weak. Only part of the rows carry a size: once, few, many, or a class if the clone is expanded.

CDR3 DNA	CDR3 protein	CDR3 length	V gene	J gene	D gene	clone size
TGTGCCAGCAGCTTCGAAGGCAGGGCCTCCTACGAGCAGTACTTC	CASSFEGRASYEQYF	15	TRBV7-9	TRBJ2-7	.	.
TGTGCCAGCAGTCCCCACCGATCCTACGAGCAGTACTTC	CASSPHRSYEQYF	13	TRBV27	TRBJ2-7	.	.
TGTGCCTGGAGTGTACCGGGAACCACTGAAGCTTTCTTT	CAWSVPGTTEAFF	13	TRBV30	TRBJ1-1	.	.
TGTGCCAGCAGCTTTCCAACAGGCCCACCACAAGAGACCCAGTACTTC	CASSFPTGPPQETQYF	16	TRBV5-4	TRBJ2-5	.	few
TGTGCCAGCAGCCCCGAGAGAGTCTACAATGAGCAGTTCTTC	CASSPERVYNEQFF	14	TRBV5-6	TRBJ2-1	.	.
TGTGCCAGTCGGGGCGACTTTGGTAATGAGCAGTTCTTC	CASRGDFGNEQFF	13	TRBV19	TRBJ2-1	.	.
TGTGCCAGTAGTACCGTACCGATTCCCTACGAGCAGTACTTC	CASSTVPIPYEQYF	14	TRBV19	TRBJ2-7	.	.
TGTGCCAGCCGCCCCAGGGAGAACAACTATGGCTACACCTTC	CASRPRENNYGYTF	14	TRBV28	TRBJ1-2	.	.
TGCAGTGCTACTGCGGTTGAAGCTTTCTTT	CSATAVEAFF	10	TRBV20-1	TRBJ1-1	.	.
TGTGCCTGGCGTACCGGGGGCTTTAGAGAAGCTTTCTTT	CAWRTGGFREAFF	13	TRBV30	TRBJ1-1	.	.
TGTGCCAGCAGCGCCGGGACACGATATTTCTACGAGCAGTACTTC	CASSAGTRYFYEQYF	15	TRBV13	TRBJ2-7	.	.
TGTGCCAGCAGCGTAGGCGGGGGGATCGACAATGAGCAGTTCTTC	CASSVGGGIDNEQFF	15	TRBV9	TRBJ2-1	TRBD2	.
TGCAGTGCCGACCTCTCGACAGGGCCCTACAATGAGCAGTTCTTC	CSADLSTGPYNEQFF	15	TRBV20-1	TRBJ2-1	TRBD1	.
TGCGCCAGCAGCTTAACTAGCGGGGGGGGAAATGAGCAGTTCTTC	CASSLTSGGGNEQFF	15	TRBV5-1	TRBJ2-1	TRBD2	.
TGTGCCAGCAGCGGACAGGGCCACACTGAAGCTTTCTTT	CASSGQGHTEAFF	13	TRBV5-6	TRBJ1-1	TRBD1	.
TGTGCCACCAGTGACCGGTTGAACACTGAAGCTTTCTTT	CATSDRLNTEAFF	13	TRBV24-1	TRBJ1-1	.	.
TGTGCCAGCAGCCGGTCGGCTAGCGGGCGACACGAGCAGTACTTC	CASSRSASGRHEQYF	15	TRBV4-2	TRBJ2-7	TRBD2	.
TGTGCCAGCAGCCCTAGCGGGGGGGCTTCAGATACGCAGTATTTT	CASSPSGGASDTQYF	15	TRBV11-2	TRBJ2-3	TRBD2	.
TGCGCCAGCAGCCAAGGCCCGACTTTTGGCAATCAGCCCCAGCATTTT	CASSQGPTFGNQPQHF	16	TRBV4-1	TRBJ1-5	.	.
TGTGCCAGCAGCGCCCTGACAGGGGCCACTGAAGCTTTCTTT	CASSALTGATEAFF	14	TRBV13	TRBJ1-1	TRBD1	.
TGTGCCAGCAGCTTCTCGGGACTAGCGGATTACAATGAGCAGTTCTTC	CASSFSGLADYNEQFF	16	TRBV11-2	TRBJ2-1	TRBD2	.
TGCAGTGCTAGAGGGAGGGGTAGCTCCTACGAGCAGTACTTC	CSARGRGSSYEQYF	14	TRBV20-1	TRBJ2-7	.	.
TGTGCCAGCAGTGAAAGAGGCGGCGGAACTAATGAAAAACTGTTTTTT	CASSERGGGTNEKLFF	16	TRBV6-1	TRBJ1-4	.	.
TGTGCCAGCAGTTTAGGGACAAACTCTGGAAACACCATATATTTT	CASSLGTNSGNTIYF	15	TRBV27	TRBJ1-3	.	.
TGTGCCAGCAGCTCGCAGCGGGGGCCGGGGGAGACCCAGTACTTC	CASSSQRGPGETQYF	15	TRBV5-4	TRBJ2-5	TRBD2	.
TGTGCCTGGGTGCTAGCGGGGTACTCCTACAATGAGCAGTTCTTC	CAWVLAGYSYNEQFF	15	TRBV30	TRBJ2-1	TRBD2	.
TGTGCCAGCAGCATGACAGGCGGCGACTATGGCTACACCTTC	CASSMTGGDYGYTF	14	TRBV9	TRBJ1-2	.	.
TGTGCCTGGGACAGGGGGGGCTACACCTTC	CAWDRGGYTF	10	TRBV30	TRBJ1-2	TRBD1	.
TGCGCCAGCAGCCAAGGCGAGGATGTTCGGGTCTACGAGCAGTACTTC	CASSQGEDVRVYEQYF	16	TRBV4-1	TRBJ2-7	.	.